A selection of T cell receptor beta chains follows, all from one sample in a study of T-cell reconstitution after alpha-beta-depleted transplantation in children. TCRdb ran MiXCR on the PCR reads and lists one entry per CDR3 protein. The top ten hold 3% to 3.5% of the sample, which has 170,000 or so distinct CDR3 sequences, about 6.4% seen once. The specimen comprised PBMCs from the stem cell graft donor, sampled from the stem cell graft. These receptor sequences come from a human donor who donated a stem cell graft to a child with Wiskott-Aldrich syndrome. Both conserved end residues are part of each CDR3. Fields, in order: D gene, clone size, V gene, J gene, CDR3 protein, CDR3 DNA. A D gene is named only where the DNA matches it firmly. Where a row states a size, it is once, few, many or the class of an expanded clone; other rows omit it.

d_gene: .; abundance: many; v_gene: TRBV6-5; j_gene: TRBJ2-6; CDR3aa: CASSYSPRDSGANVLTF; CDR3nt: TGTGCCAGCAGTTACTCCCCCAGGGACTCTGGGGCCAACGTCCTGACTTTC
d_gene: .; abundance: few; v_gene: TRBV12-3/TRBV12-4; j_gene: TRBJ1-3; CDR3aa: CASRLYRVAGNTIYF; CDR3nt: TGTGCCAGCAGGCTGTACAGGGTAGCGGGAAACACCATATATTTT
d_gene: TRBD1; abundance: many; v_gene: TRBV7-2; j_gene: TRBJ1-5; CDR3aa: CASSSTGFDQPQHF; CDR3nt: TGTGCCAGCAGCTCGACAGGGTTCGATCAGCCCCAGCATTTT
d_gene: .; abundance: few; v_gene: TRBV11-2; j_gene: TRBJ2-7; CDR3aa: CASSLVGGPLSYEQYF; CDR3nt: TGTGCCAGCAGCCTAGTTGGTGGGCCCCTCTCCTACGAGCAGTACTTC
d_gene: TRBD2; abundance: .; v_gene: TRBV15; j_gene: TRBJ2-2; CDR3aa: CATSRDRSSGDQTGELFF; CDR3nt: TGTGCCACCAGCAGAGATCGGTCCAGCGGGGATCAGACCGGGGAGCTGTTTTTT
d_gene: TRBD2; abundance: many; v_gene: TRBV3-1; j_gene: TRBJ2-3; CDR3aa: CASSQVVAGPPTDTQYF; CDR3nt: TGTGCCAGCAGCCAAGTGGTAGCGGGACCCCCCACAGATACGCAGTATTTT
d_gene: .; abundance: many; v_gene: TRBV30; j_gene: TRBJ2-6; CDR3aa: CASSTPASGANVLTF; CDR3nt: TGTGCCTCCTCGACACCCGCATCTGGGGCCAACGTCCTGACTTTC
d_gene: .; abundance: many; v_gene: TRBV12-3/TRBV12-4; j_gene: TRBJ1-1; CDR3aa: CAITEWAGNTEAFF; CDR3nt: TGTGCCATCACCGAATGGGCGGGGAACACTGAAGCTTTCTTT
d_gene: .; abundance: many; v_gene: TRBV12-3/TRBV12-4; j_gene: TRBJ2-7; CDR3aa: CASTMGTSLSYEQYF; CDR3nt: TGTGCCAGCACCATGGGGACTTCCCTCTCCTACGAGCAGTACTTC
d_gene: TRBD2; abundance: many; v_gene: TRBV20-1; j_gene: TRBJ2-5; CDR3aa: CSARDLVAGPRETQYF; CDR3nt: TGCAGTGCTAGAGATCTAGTAGCGGGCCCACGCGAGACCCAGTACTTC
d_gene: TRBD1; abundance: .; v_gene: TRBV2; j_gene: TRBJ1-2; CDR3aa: CASSSEDRGDYGYTF; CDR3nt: TGTGCCAGCAGTTCCGAGGACAGGGGTGACTATGGCTACACCTTC
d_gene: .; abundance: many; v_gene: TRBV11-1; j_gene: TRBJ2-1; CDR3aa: CASSPDYAGVGLYNEQFF; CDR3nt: TGTGCCAGCAGCCCTGACTATGCCGGGGTGGGTTTATACAATGAGCAGTTCTTC
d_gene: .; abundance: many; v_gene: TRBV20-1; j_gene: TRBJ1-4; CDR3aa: CSARDPKGSNEKLFF; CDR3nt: TGCAGTGCTAGAGATCCTAAGGGTTCTAATGAAAAACTGTTTTTT
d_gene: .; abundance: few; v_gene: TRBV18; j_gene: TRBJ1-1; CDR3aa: CASSPEGLHTEAFF; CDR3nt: TGTGCCAGCTCACCGGAGGGACTGCACACTGAAGCTTTCTTT
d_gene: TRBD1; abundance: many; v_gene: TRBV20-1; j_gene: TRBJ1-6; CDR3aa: CSANRGQGNSPLHF; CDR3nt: TGCAGTGCTAACAGGGGGCAAGGAAATTCACCCCTCCACTTT
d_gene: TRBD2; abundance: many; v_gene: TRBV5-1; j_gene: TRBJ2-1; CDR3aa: CASSHRTSGSTNEQFF; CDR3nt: TGCGCCAGCAGCCATCGGACTAGCGGGTCTACCAATGAGCAGTTCTTC
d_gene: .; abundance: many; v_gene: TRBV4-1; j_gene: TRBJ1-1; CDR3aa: CASSQEVRGMNTEAFF; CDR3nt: TGCGCCAGCAGCCAAGAAGTGCGGGGGATGAACACTGAAGCTTTCTTT
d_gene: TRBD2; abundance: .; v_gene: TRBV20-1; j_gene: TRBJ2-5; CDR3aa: CSARDPAGRETQYF; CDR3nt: TGCAGTGCTAGAGATCCCGCCGGGAGGGAGACCCAGTACTTC
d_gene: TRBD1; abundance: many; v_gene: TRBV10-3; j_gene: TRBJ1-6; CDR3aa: CASRGPETTYNSPLHF; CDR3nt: TGTGCCAGCAGGGGGCCGGAAACGACCTATAATTCACCCCTCCACTTT
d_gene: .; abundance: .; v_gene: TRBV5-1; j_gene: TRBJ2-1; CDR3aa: CASSLATQYNEQFF; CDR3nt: TGCGCCAGCAGCTTGGCCACTCAATACAATGAGCAGTTCTTC
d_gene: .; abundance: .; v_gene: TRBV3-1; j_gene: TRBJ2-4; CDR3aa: CASSPIFTSNIQYF; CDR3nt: TGTGCCAGCAGCCCCATTTTCACCTCAAACATTCAGTACTTC
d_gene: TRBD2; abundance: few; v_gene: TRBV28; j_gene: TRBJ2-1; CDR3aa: CASTTGGGPATYYNEQFF; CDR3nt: TGTGCCAGCACCACCGGGGGGGGACCGGCGACTTATTACAATGAGCAGTTCTTC
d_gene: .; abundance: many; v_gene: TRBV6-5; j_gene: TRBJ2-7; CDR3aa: CASRARGTYEQYF; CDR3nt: TGTGCCAGCAGGGCCAGGGGAACCTACGAGCAGTACTTC
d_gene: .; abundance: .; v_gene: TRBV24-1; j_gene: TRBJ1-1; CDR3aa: CATSDWGRTGLEAFF; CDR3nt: TGTGCCACCAGTGATTGGGGCCGAACAGGGTTGGAAGCTTTCTTT
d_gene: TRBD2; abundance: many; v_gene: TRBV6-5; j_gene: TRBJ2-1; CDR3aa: CASSYGREGTYNEQFF; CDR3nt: TGTGCCAGCAGTTACGGACGGGAGGGAACCTACAATGAGCAGTTCTTC
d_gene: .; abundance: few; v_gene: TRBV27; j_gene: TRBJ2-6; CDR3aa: CASSSPSSGANVLTF; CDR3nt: TGTGCCAGCAGTTCCCCCTCCTCTGGGGCCAACGTCCTGACTTTC
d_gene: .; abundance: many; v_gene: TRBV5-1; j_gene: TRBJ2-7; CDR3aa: CASMRENSYEQYF; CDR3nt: TGCGCCAGCATGAGGGAAAACTCCTACGAGCAGTACTTC
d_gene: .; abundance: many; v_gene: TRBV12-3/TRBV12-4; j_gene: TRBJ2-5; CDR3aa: CASSRGTYETQYF; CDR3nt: TGTGCCAGCAGTCGCGGGACTTACGAGACCCAGTACTTC
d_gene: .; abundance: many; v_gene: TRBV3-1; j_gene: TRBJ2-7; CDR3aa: CASSQLGDRSSYEQYF; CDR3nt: TGTGCCAGCAGCCAATTAGGGGACCGGAGCTCCTACGAGCAGTACTTC